The 29 T cell receptor beta chains listed next were all sequenced from one sample in a study of PD-L1 blockade in urothelial cancer. As for time point: peripheral blood 6 weeks after treatment start. Clones were sequenced by immunoSEQ multiplex PCR, and TCRdb holds only the in-frame ones, with some missing. The repertoire holds around 21,000 clones, with about four fifths as singletons. The material was PBMCs, obtained around atezolizumab (anti-PD-L1) treatment. These receptors were collected from a man in his forties or fifties with urothelial cancer.

The chain is built from TRBV5-1 and TRBJ1-4; D ambiguous. The CDR3 runs to 14 residues. Trimming cost V 4 bases and J 7 bases, with 14 bases left between them. Germline loops: CDR1 SGHRS, CDR2 YFSETQ. The CDR3 region is CASSPGSGGEKLFF. The CDR3 DNA follows: TGCGCCAGCAGCCCGGGGTCAGGAGGTGAAAAACTGTTTTTT.

The CDR3, as DNA: TGCGCCAGCAGCTTGGACGGGACAGGGTACACCTTC. This codes for CASSLDGTGYTF. The chain links TRBV5-1 to TRBJ1-2, with TRBD1 matching over 9 bases. Trimming at V came to 0 bases and at J to 11 bases, leaving 2 bases not matched to a gene. This CDR3 has 12 residues. Per germline, CDR1 SGHRS and CDR2 YFSETQ.

The V and J genes are TRBV5-1 and TRBJ2-5; possibly TRBD1 for D (6 bases). Germline loops: CDR1 SGHRS, CDR2 YFSETQ. This CDR3 has 15 residues. Between the trimmed V and J ends, which lost 5 bases and 2 bases, there was a span of 16 bases. For the CDR3, the DNA is TGCGCCAGCAGACGGGACAATCAACCTCAAGAGACCCAGTACTTC. It translates to CASRRDNQPQETQYF.

V is TRBV6-1 and J is TRBJ2-7, with 10 bases lining up with TRBD1. The junction had 10 bases not matched to a gene; V was cut back by 1 base and J by 7 bases. The CDR3 consists of 16 residues. Germline V gene sequence: CDR1 MNHNS, CDR2 SASEGT. CDR3 sequence reads: CASSEGGGTGVGEQYV. CDR3 coding DNA: TGTGCCAGCAGTGAAGGTGGCGGGACAGGGGTCGGGGAGCAGTACGTC.

This chain connects TRBV9 to TRBJ2-7, with TRBD1 matching 11 bases. CDR3 size: 13 residues. V lost 3 bases to trimming and J lost 7 bases; unmatched junction nucleotides: 3. Germline lookup yields CDR1 SGDLS and CDR2 YYNGEE. The CDR3 reads CASSGTGGQEQYF. The CDR3 DNA is TGTGCCAGCAGCGGGACAGGGGGCCAGGAGCAGTACTTC.

The genes are TRBV7-3 and TRBJ1-1, with D possibly matching TRBD1 (5 bases). Germline loops: CDR1 SGHTA, CDR2 FQGTGA. The CDR3 consists of 14 residues. V gave up 1 base and J gave up 5 bases, with 11 bases separating them. The CDR3 is CASSLIAGKTEAFF. In nucleotides, the CDR3 is TGTGCCAGCAGCTTAATTGCAGGGAAGACTGAAGCTTTCTTT.

The genes are TRBV19 and TRBJ1-1; 8 bases fit TRBD1. Losses at the gene ends were 6 bases for V and 1 base for J; bases not matched to a gene: 4. This CDR3 region has 14 residues. Germline lookup yields CDR1 LNHDA and CDR2 SQIVND (reference sequence). The CDR3 sequence: CASRTQGANTEAFF. As DNA, the CDR3 is TGTGCCAGTAGGACCCAGGGGGCGAACACTGAAGCTTTCTTT.

This chain joins TRBV5-1 and TRBJ2-1; D is perhaps TRBD2 (6 bases). Germline lookup yields CDR1 SGHRS and CDR2 YFSETQ. The CDR3 length is 12 residues. V was cut by 6 bases and J by 7 bases, with 11 bases left in between. The CDR3 spells CASTEGTNEQFF. DNA of the CDR3: TGCGCCAGCACGGAGGGAACGAATGAGCAGTTCTTC.

This chain connects TRBV28 to TRBJ2-7, with 10 bases lining up with TRBD2. The junction had 11 bases not matched to a gene; V was cut back by 5 bases and J by 4 bases. This CDR3 is 16 amino acids long. In germline, CDR1 is MDHEN, CDR2 SYDVKM. The CDR3 DNA reads TGTGCCAGCAGTCTAGCGGGGGCCTCTTCCCATTACGAGCAGTACGTC. It specifies CASSLAGASSHYEQYV.

The rearrangement uses TRBV13 and TRBJ2-1; 10 nucleotides match TRBD2. Germline-derived CDR1 and CDR2 are PRHDT and FYEKMQ (reference sequence). CDR3 length: 14 residues. V gave up 1 base and J gave up 8 bases; unmatched junction bases: 2. This CDR3 is CASSLVAGGDEQFF. The DNA for the CDR3 is TGTGCCAGCAGCTTAGTAGCGGGAGGAGATGAGCAGTTCTTC. Combining the CDR3 with reference TRBV13 and TRBJ2-1 gives the whole variable domain AAGVIQSPRHLIKEKRETATLKCYPIPRHDTVYWYQQGPGQDPQFLISFYEKMQSDKGSIPDRFSAQQFSDYHSELNMSSLELGDSALYFCASSLVAGGDEQFFGPGTRLTVL.

The rearrangement links TRBV6-5 to TRBJ1-2; D might be TRBD1 (5 bases). CDR3 length: 14 amino acids. Trimming shortened V by 5 bases and J by 4 bases, and 14 bases separated the two germline ends. Germline-derived CDR1 and CDR2 are MNHEY and SVGAGI. Here the CDR3 reads CASSPNDRGYGYTF. The CDR3 coding sequence is TGTGCCAGCAGTCCCAACGACAGAGGCTATGGCTACACCTTC.

V and J are TRBV28 and TRBJ1-5; a weak D match, TRBD1 (6 bases). Germline CDR1 reads MDHEN; CDR2 reads SYDVKM. There are 15 residues in the CDR3. With 2 bases removed from V and 3 bases from J, the gap between germline ends came to 11 bases. The CDR3 nucleotides are TGTGCCAGCAGTTTAGCGGGGGCCCTCAATCAGCCCCAGCATTTT. It translates to CASSLAGALNQPQHF.

The table lists this clone with a count of one. The genes are TRBV5-1 and TRBJ2-1; D perhaps matches TRBD1 (5 bases). The V end lost 0 bases, the J end lost 3 bases, and 16 bases lay between the germline ends. Germline CDR1 and CDR2: SGHRS and YFSETQ. This CDR3 is 17 amino acids long. CDR3 in amino acids: CASSLAGTGGLYNEQFF. CDR3 DNA sequence: TGCGCCAGCAGCTTGGCCGGAACAGGTGGCCTCTACAATGAGCAGTTCTTC.

This chain links TRBV2 with TRBJ2-7; D is uncertain. The CDR3 runs 12 residues. The V gene lost 4 bases and the J gene lost 2 bases, with 6 bases spanning the gap. Looked up from germline, CDR1 is SNHLY and CDR2 is FYNNEI. The CDR3 bases are TGTGCCAGCAGTGCAACAGCCTACGAGCAGTACGTC. Protein product: CASSATAYEQYV.

On this clone itself: One junction end disagrees with the germline gene, perhaps due to a read error. The V call is TRBV7-2, the J call TRBJ1-1; D is perhaps TRBD1 (5 bases). This CDR3 is built from 13 residues. Germline values: CDR1 SGHTA, CDR2 FQGNSA. The CDR3 bases are TGTGCCAGCAGCCAGAGGAGGGACCAGAAGGTCATCTTT. Translation gives CASSQRRDQKVIF. The complete variable domain, with remaining parts taken from reference TRBV7-2 and TRBJ1-1, reads GAGVSQSPSNKVTEKGKDVELRCDPISGHTALYWYRQSLGQGLEFLIYFQGNSAPDKSGLPSDRFSAERTGGSVSTLTIQRTQQEDSAVYLCASSQRRDQKVIFGQGTRLTVV.

V is TRBV7-9 and J is TRBJ2-3; 7 bases line up with TRBD2. This CDR3 has 16 residues. V gave up 9 bases and J gave up 6 bases; unmatched junction bases: 18. Germline V gene lookup returns CDR1 SEHNR and CDR2 FQNEAQ (reference sequence). CDR3 bases: TGTGCCAGGACCACTCGGGACCAGGGAGGGAAGGATACGCAGTATTTT. Its protein product is CARTTRDQGGKDTQYF.

The rearrangement joins TRBV20-1 to TRBJ2-1, with D hard to call. V lost 0 bases, J lost 6 bases, and 3 bases lay in between. There are 11 residues in the CDR3. The germline V gene has CDR1 DFQATT and CDR2 SNEGSKA (reference sequence). CDR3 sequence: CSARDLNEQFF. In nucleotides, the CDR3 is TGCAGTGCTAGAGATCTCAATGAGCAGTTCTTC.

A word on this clone: A junction end diverges from the germline sequence, so it may reflect a read error. The chain uses TRBV29-1 and TRBJ2-1; no firm D call. The CDR3 totals 13 residues. Germline CDR1 and CDR2: SQVTM and ANQGSEA. This CDR3 reads CSAEPGFSGEQFF. Here the CDR3 DNA reads TGCAGCGCTGAACCAGGATTTAGTGGTGAGCAGTTCTTC.

This clone showed up just once. This sequence joins TRBV5-1 and TRBJ2-7; no definite D call. Per germline, CDR1 SGHRS and CDR2 YFSETQ. The CDR3 totals 11 residues. V was clipped by 5 bases and J by 3 bases, with 6 bases between them. The CDR3 DNA follows: TGCGCCAGCAGTTGGGGCTACGAGCAGTACGTC. This codes for CASSWGYEQYV.

The chain links TRBV5-1 to TRBJ2-5, with 11 bases matching TRBD2. The CDR3 spans 16 residues. CDR1 is SGHRS and CDR2 is YFSETQ in the germline V gene. V shed 1 base, J shed 0 bases, and the junction held 2 bases outside the gene matches. The CDR3 spells CASSLIAGGYQETQYF. CDR3 bases: TGCGCCAGCAGCTTGATAGCGGGGGGGTACCAAGAGACCCAGTACTTC.

V gene TRBV6-6 combines with J gene TRBJ2-3; the match to TRBD2 covers 8 bases. CDR1 and CDR2 from the germline V gene are MNHNY and SVGAGI (reference sequence). The CDR3 covers 16 residues. V lost 6 bases, J lost 4 bases, and 12 bases stayed unmatched. CDR3 loop: CASSSAPGSGADTQYF. CDR3 coding DNA: TGTGCCAGCAGCTCTGCCCCGGGTAGCGGGGCAGATACGCAGTATTTT.

The rearrangement uses TRBV10-2 and TRBJ2-3; 15 bases agree with TRBD2. Per the germline V gene, CDR1 is WSHSY and CDR2 is SAAADI. The CDR3 has 18 residues. The V and J ends lost 7 bases and 6 bases, in that order; junction bases with no gene match: 14. The chain's CDR3 is CASNRGAGLAGGRDTQYF. The CDR3 nucleotides read TGCGCCAGCAATCGAGGGGCTGGACTAGCGGGAGGGAGGGATACGCAGTATTTT.

The CDR3 DNA reads TGTGCCAGCAGTTTTGGTAGGGGGGGGCAGTACTTC. It codes for CASSFGRGGQYF. The J gene is TRBJ2-7, the V gene TRBV25-1, with a tentative D call TRBD2 (7 bases). There are 12 residues in the CDR3. Trimming shortened V by 5 bases and J by 9 bases, and 14 bases separated the two germline ends. Per the germline V gene, CDR1 is MGHDK and CDR2 is SYGVNS.

V gene TRBV5-1 combines with J gene TRBJ2-5; the D gene is possibly TRBD1 (5 bases). Per the germline V gene, CDR1 is SGHRS and CDR2 is YFSETQ. V was trimmed by 2 bases and J by 2 bases, leaving 10 bases between them. The CDR3 has 14 amino acids. CDR3 residues: CASSLGAAQETQYF. The CDR3 nucleotides are TGCGCCAGCAGCTTAGGGGCAGCGCAAGAGACCCAGTACTTC.

The CDR3 is CASSLEQYSTDTQYF. The CDR3 nucleotides read TGTGCCAGCAGCTTGGAACAGTACAGCACAGATACGCAGTATTTT. The gene calls are TRBV5-6 and TRBJ2-3, with D hard to call. The ends were cut back, 0 bases at V and 0 bases at J, with 8 bases in the middle. Germline assignment: CDR1 SGHDT and CDR2 YYEEEE. This CDR3 spans 15 amino acids.

This clone was observed a single time. The V gene is TRBV6-6, the J gene TRBJ1-4; 7 nucleotides agree with TRBD1. Germline-derived CDR1 and CDR2 are MNHNY and SVGAGI (reference sequence). This CDR3 region has 15 residues. V gave up 6 bases and J gave up 0 bases; unmatched junction bases: 4. CDR3 sequence reads: CASRRDSTTNEKLFF. CDR3 nucleotide sequence: TGTGCCAGCAGACGGGACAGCACAACTAATGAAAAACTGTTTTTT.

V gene TRBV29-1 combines with J gene TRBJ2-3; 14 bases fit TRBD2. After removal of 4 bases from V and 4 bases from J, the junction contained 4 bases not matched to a gene. CDR1 SQVTM and CDR2 ANQGSEA come from the germline V gene. The CDR3 runs to 15 residues. This CDR3 is CSVGLAGGLADTQYF. CDR3 bases: TGCAGCGTTGGACTAGCGGGGGGGCTCGCAGATACGCAGTATTTT.

This chain links TRBV19 with TRBJ1-3; D ambiguous. Germline CDR1 LNHDA, CDR2 SQIVND (reference sequence). Deletions cut 6 bases from V and 4 bases from J, with 16 bases between. CDR3 length equals 15 residues. The CDR3 DNA reads TGTGCCAGTAGATTGACCCCGACACGAGGAAACACCATATATTTT. It encodes CASRLTPTRGNTIYF.

The chain uses TRBV2 and TRBJ2-1; 7 bases map to TRBD2. The CDR3 loop spans 16 amino acids. The V gene end was trimmed by 6 bases and the J gene end by 1 base; junction bases not matched to a gene: 9. CDR1 and CDR2 from the germline V gene are SNHLY and FYNNEI. DNA for the CDR3: TGTGCCAGCAGACCTAGCGCGGGAGTGTCCTACAATGAGCAGTTCTTC. Translation: CASRPSAGVSYNEQFF.